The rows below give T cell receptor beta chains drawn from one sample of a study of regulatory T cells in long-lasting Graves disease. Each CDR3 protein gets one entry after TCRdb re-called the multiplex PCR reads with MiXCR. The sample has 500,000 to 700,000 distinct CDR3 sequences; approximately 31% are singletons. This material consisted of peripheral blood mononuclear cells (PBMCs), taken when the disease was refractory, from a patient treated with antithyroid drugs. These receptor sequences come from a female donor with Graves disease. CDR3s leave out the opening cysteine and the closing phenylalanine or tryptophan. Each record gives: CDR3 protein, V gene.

CDR3: VWRLRHRANYGYT
V: TRBV30

CDR3: ASRGVDAYGYT
V: TRBV5-1

CDR3: ASSAGQGNTGELF
V: TRBV19

CDR3: ASSRVLGGGYT
V: TRBV7-6

CDR3: ASSSTDRGYEQY
V: TRBV12-3/TRBV12-4

CDR3: ASSQGLGQGTEKLF
V: TRBV3-1

CDR3: ASSQEGPDRRVAKNIQY
V: TRBV3-1

CDR3: ASSRAGTAGYT
V: TRBV14

CDR3: ASKDRVGGYT
V: TRBV6-1

CDR3: AISESVGYGYT
V: TRBV10-3

CDR3: ASTRGSYEQY
V: TRBV2

CDR3: ASSQGITGQPQH
V: TRBV18

CDR3: ASSFPGRLTWEQY
V: TRBV7-9

CDR3: ASSLWGGMETQY
V: TRBV28

CDR3: SAQGPSSYEQY
V: TRBV29-1

CDR3: ASSIGRRWSYEQY
V: TRBV19

CDR3: ASSEAGQAQPQH
V: TRBV2

CDR3: ASGHSGSLYGYT
V: TRBV5-5

CDR3: AITDGTYEQY
V: TRBV2

CDR3: AWSVGSGRSWSGETQY
V: TRBV30

CDR3: ASRGTLKQETQY
V: TRBV6-1

CDR3: ASSSGTSLGYGYT
V: TRBV5-1

CDR3: SARPRGGGNIQY
V: TRBV20-1

CDR3: ASSLVFMETQY
V: TRBV5-6

CDR3: SALLRETQY
V: TRBV20-1

CDR3: AGSRQGMNTEAF
V: TRBV6-1

CDR3: ASSYEVAGAKNIQY
V: TRBV6-5

CDR3: ASSSGPSLLYGYT
V: TRBV6-1

CDR3: AISEYRQKNTEAF
V: TRBV10-3

CDR3: ASNRGGSFYGYT
V: TRBV2

CDR3: ASSPEAGELF
V: TRBV27

CDR3: ASSENRGVGQPQH
V: TRBV10-2

CDR3: ASSPKTGSPQH
V: TRBV11-2

CDR3: ASSSGTLAYEQY
V: TRBV5-1

CDR3: ASSSRPATSYEQY
V: TRBV11-1

CDR3: ASSATSGATNTGELF
V: TRBV5-1

CDR3: ATSRAGPAPHEQY
V: TRBV15

CDR3: SARDRVSGANSPLH
V: TRBV20-1

CDR3: ASSEQSSGANVLT
V: TRBV11-2

CDR3: ASRGAQGGNSPLH
V: TRBV28

CDR3: ASSLGRLSSDEQY
V: TRBV7-6

CDR3: ASSAWTATATNEKLF
V: TRBV5-1

CDR3: ASSLVDSMNTEAF
V: TRBV28

CDR3: ASSGRVQNTEAF
V: TRBV2

CDR3: AYRTGQGVWETQY
V: TRBV6-1